A selection of T cell receptor beta chains follows, all from one sample in a study of control samples from healthy donors and cancer patients. Clones were read by immunoSEQ multiplex PCR, and TCRdb kept only the in-frame ones, dropping some. The table records 98,000 or so clones, about four fifths of them present only once. The specimen sequenced was blood. These receptors all stem from a woman aged 30 to 39 in good health. Both conserved end residues are part of each CDR3. The order of the fields is V gene, D gene, clone size, J gene, CDR3 protein, CDR3 DNA. D genes are given only for firm matches. Clone size, where shown, is once, few, many, or a class for clones that have expanded.

v_gene: TRBV6-6; d_gene: TRBD1; abundance: few; j_gene: TRBJ1-6; CDR3aa: CASSARQGASNSPLHF; CDR3nt: TGTGCCAGCAGTGCCAGACAGGGGGCGTCCAATTCACCCCTCCACTTT
v_gene: TRBV3-1/TRBV3-2; d_gene: -; abundance: -; j_gene: TRBJ2-3; CDR3aa: CASSQDHGDTQYF; CDR3nt: TGTGCCAGCAGCCAAGATCACGGAGATACGCAGTATTTT
v_gene: TRBV12-5; d_gene: TRBD2; abundance: -; j_gene: TRBJ2-1; CDR3aa: CASGLTQLAGSSYNEQFF; CDR3nt: TGTGCTAGTGGTTTGACGCAACTAGCGGGTAGCTCCTACAATGAGCAGTTCTTC
v_gene: TRBV12-5; d_gene: -; abundance: -; j_gene: TRBJ2-5; CDR3aa: CASGLDRETQYF; CDR3nt: TGTGCTAGTGGTTTGGATCGGGAGACCCAGTACTTC
v_gene: TRBV7-9; d_gene: TRBD1; abundance: few; j_gene: TRBJ1-6; CDR3aa: CASSFGTGGEGDSPLHF; CDR3nt: TGTGCCAGCAGCTTCGGGACAGGGGGCGAGGGCGATTCACCCCTCCACTTT
v_gene: TRBV4-3; d_gene: -; abundance: -; j_gene: TRBJ1-4; CDR3aa: CASSQEGRGRNEKLFF; CDR3nt: TGCGCCAGCAGCCAAGAAGGAAGGGGTCGCAATGAAAAACTGTTTTTT
v_gene: TRBV19; d_gene: -; abundance: once; j_gene: TRBJ1-1; CDR3aa: CASSSGTLMNTEAFF; CDR3nt: TGTGCCAGTAGTTCGGGGACTCTCATGAACACTGAAGCTTTCTTT
v_gene: TRBV3-1/TRBV3-2; d_gene: -; abundance: -; j_gene: TRBJ1-5; CDR3aa: CASSQAGNQPQHF; CDR3nt: TGTGCCAGCAGCCAAGCGGGGAATCAGCCCCAGCATTTT
v_gene: TRBV21-1; d_gene: -; abundance: -; j_gene: TRBJ2-7; CDR3aa: CASSTSYEQYF; CDR3nt: TGTGCCAGCAGCACGAGCTACGAGCAGTACTTC
v_gene: TRBV4-3; d_gene: -; abundance: -; j_gene: TRBJ2-5; CDR3aa: CASSQDGWETQYF; CDR3nt: TGCGCCAGCAGCCAAGATGGATGGGAGACCCAGTACTTC
v_gene: TRBV6-5; d_gene: -; abundance: once; j_gene: TRBJ2-7; CDR3aa: CASSYSPFDSSYEQYF; CDR3nt: TGTGCCAGCAGTTACTCTCCTTTTGACAGCAGCTACGAGCAGTACTTC
v_gene: TRBV11-2; d_gene: -; abundance: -; j_gene: TRBJ2-5; CDR3aa: CASSVRLKTHYQREETQYF; CDR3nt: TGTGCCAGCAGCGTACGTCTTAAAACTCACTACCAAAGAGAAGAGACCCAGTACTTC
v_gene: TRBV5-5; d_gene: -; abundance: -; j_gene: TRBJ2-1; CDR3aa: CASSADHYSYNEQFF; CDR3nt: TGTGCCAGCAGCGCGGACCATTACTCCTACAATGAGCAGTTCTTC
v_gene: TRBV5-1; d_gene: TRBD2; abundance: -; j_gene: TRBJ2-5; CDR3aa: CASSPDSGGETQYF; CDR3nt: TGCGCCAGCAGCCCGGATAGCGGGGGAGAGACCCAGTACTTC
v_gene: TRBV11-2; d_gene: TRBD2; abundance: -; j_gene: TRBJ2-2; CDR3aa: CASSLKAGGTGELFF; CDR3nt: TGTGCCAGCAGCTTAAAAGCGGGGGGCACCGGGGAGCTGTTTTTT
v_gene: TRBV10-1; d_gene: -; abundance: -; j_gene: TRBJ2-3; CDR3aa: CASKPGGWTDTQYF; CDR3nt: TGCGCCAGCAAACCCGGGGGCTGGACAGATACGCAGTATTTT
v_gene: TRBV5-1; d_gene: -; abundance: -; j_gene: TRBJ2-3; CDR3aa: CASSLETGGGTDTQYF; CDR3nt: TGCGCCAGCAGCTTGGAGACCGGGGGAGGCACAGATACGCAGTATTTT
v_gene: TRBV10-2; d_gene: TRBD2; abundance: -; j_gene: TRBJ2-3; CDR3aa: CASSEAGGTDTQYF; CDR3nt: TGCGCCAGCAGTGAAGCGGGGGGGACTGATACGCAGTATTTT
v_gene: TRBV18; d_gene: -; abundance: -; j_gene: TRBJ2-1; CDR3aa: CASSPPNTPMGEQFF; CDR3nt: TGTGCCAGCTCACCACCGAACACCCCTATGGGTGAGCAGTTCTTC
v_gene: TRBV5-5; d_gene: TRBD1; abundance: -; j_gene: TRBJ1-2; CDR3aa: CASSLVGQGAGGYTF; CDR3nt: TGTGCCAGCAGCTTGGTTGGACAGGGGGCGGGTGGCTACACCTTC
v_gene: TRBV7-2; d_gene: -; abundance: many; j_gene: TRBJ1-1; CDR3aa: CASSFRVYGEAFF; CDR3nt: TGTGCCAGCAGCTTCAGGGTTTATGGGGAAGCTTTCTTT
v_gene: TRBV4-2; d_gene: -; abundance: -; j_gene: TRBJ2-7; CDR3aa: CASSPYGDRSSYEQYF; CDR3nt: TGTGCCAGCAGCCCATACGGAGACAGGAGCTCCTACGAGCAGTACTTC
v_gene: TRBV19; d_gene: TRBD2; abundance: once; j_gene: TRBJ2-5; CDR3aa: CATLGTSGGTGKETQYF; CDR3nt: TGTGCCACCCTAGGGACTAGCGGGGGGACGGGGAAAGAGACCCAGTACTTC
v_gene: TRBV5-6; d_gene: -; abundance: -; j_gene: TRBJ1-6; CDR3aa: CASSLMSGRDYNSPLHF; CDR3nt: TGTGCCAGCAGCTTGATGAGCGGCAGGGACTATAATTCACCCCTCCACTTT
v_gene: TRBV27; d_gene: -; abundance: -; j_gene: TRBJ1-2; CDR3aa: CASSPRGGAYGYTF; CDR3nt: TGTGCCAGCAGTCCCAGGGGTGGGGCCTATGGCTACACCTTC
v_gene: TRBV2; d_gene: -; abundance: once; j_gene: TRBJ1-6; CDR3aa: CASSEARGSPLHF; CDR3nt: TGTGCCAGCAGTGAAGCGCGGGGTTCACCCCTCCACTTT
v_gene: TRBV7-8; d_gene: -; abundance: -; j_gene: TRBJ1-6; CDR3aa: CASSPRQYNSPLHF; CDR3nt: TGTGCCAGCAGCCCCCGACAGTATAATTCACCCCTCCACTTT
v_gene: TRBV19; d_gene: TRBD1; abundance: -; j_gene: TRBJ2-3; CDR3aa: CASSGTGGGTDTQYF; CDR3nt: TGTGCCAGTAGTGGGACAGGGGGCGGGACAGATACGCAGTATTTT
v_gene: TRBV3-1/TRBV3-2; d_gene: -; abundance: -; j_gene: TRBJ1-3; CDR3aa: CASSPLRGSGNTIYF; CDR3nt: TGTGCCAGCAGCCCACTAAGAGGGTCCGGAAACACCATATATTTT
v_gene: TRBV5-4; d_gene: TRBD2; abundance: many; j_gene: TRBJ2-4; CDR3aa: CASSLASGGGQNIQYF; CDR3nt: TGTGCCAGCAGCTTGGCCAGCGGGGGGGGCCAAAACATTCAGTACTTC
v_gene: TRBV5-5; d_gene: -; abundance: -; j_gene: TRBJ1-3; CDR3aa: CASSLGSRGVSGNTIYF; CDR3nt: TGTGCCAGCAGCTTGGGGTCACGGGGAGTCTCTGGAAACACCATATATTTT
v_gene: TRBV6-5; d_gene: -; abundance: -; j_gene: TRBJ2-1; CDR3aa: CASTTWGTPNEQFF; CDR3nt: TGTGCCAGCACAACGTGGGGGACACCCAATGAGCAGTTCTTC
v_gene: TRBV5-1; d_gene: -; abundance: -; j_gene: TRBJ2-7; CDR3aa: CASSLGGFYEQYF; CDR3nt: TGCGCCAGCAGCTTGGGGGGGTTCTACGAGCAGTACTTC
v_gene: TRBV27; d_gene: -; abundance: -; j_gene: TRBJ1-6; CDR3aa: CASRGESYNSPLHF; CDR3nt: TGTGCCAGCAGAGGGGAGTCCTATAATTCACCCCTCCACTTT
v_gene: TRBV5-1; d_gene: -; abundance: -; j_gene: TRBJ2-6; CDR3aa: CASSPTSGANVLTF; CDR3nt: TGCGCCAGCAGCCCGACTTCTGGGGCCAACGTCCTGACTTTC
v_gene: TRBV29-1; d_gene: -; abundance: -; j_gene: TRBJ1-4; CDR3aa: CSVSMTGFNEKLFF; CDR3nt: TGCAGCGTTAGTATGACAGGCTTTAATGAAAAACTGTTTTTT
v_gene: TRBV6-4; d_gene: -; abundance: -; j_gene: TRBJ2-3; CDR3aa: CASSVASTDTQYF; CDR3nt: TGTGCCAGCAGTGTGGCGAGTACAGATACGCAGTATTTT
v_gene: TRBV19; d_gene: -; abundance: -; j_gene: TRBJ1-5; CDR3aa: CASRGRGEQPQHF; CDR3nt: TGTGCCAGTAGGGGCAGGGGAGAACAGCCCCAGCATTTT
v_gene: TRBV4-3; d_gene: -; abundance: -; j_gene: TRBJ1-3; CDR3aa: CASSQDLRIPRNTIYF; CDR3nt: TGCGCCAGCAGCCAAGATCTCCGAATTCCGCGAAACACCATATATTTT
v_gene: TRBV3-1/TRBV3-2; d_gene: TRBD2; abundance: -; j_gene: TRBJ2-1; CDR3aa: CASSQDLGLAGFYNEQFF; CDR3nt: TGTGCCAGCAGCCAAGATCTGGGACTAGCGGGTTTTTACAATGAGCAGTTCTTC
v_gene: TRBV12-3/TRBV12-4; d_gene: -; abundance: few; j_gene: TRBJ1-2; CDR3aa: CASSGGAKRGYTF; CDR3nt: TGTGCCAGCAGTGGGGGAGCGAAAAGGGGCTACACCTTC
v_gene: TRBV30; d_gene: -; abundance: few; j_gene: TRBJ2-7; CDR3aa: CAWEKGTLIKYF; CDR3nt: TGTGCCTGGGAGAAGGGGACGTTAATAAAGTACTTC
v_gene: TRBV4-3; d_gene: -; abundance: -; j_gene: TRBJ2-3; CDR3aa: CASSQDSSQDTQYF; CDR3nt: TGCGCCAGTAGCCAAGATTCTAGTCAAGATACGCAGTATTTT
v_gene: TRBV2; d_gene: -; abundance: -; j_gene: TRBJ1-5; CDR3aa: CASSERGSHYQPQHF; CDR3nt: TGTGCCAGCAGTGAAAGGGGGTCCCATTATCAGCCCCAGCATTTT
v_gene: TRBV25-1; d_gene: -; abundance: -; j_gene: TRBJ2-2; CDR3aa: CASSELEGLVDTGELFF; CDR3nt: TGTGCCAGCAGTGAACTTGAGGGTTTAGTCGACACCGGGGAGCTGTTTTTT
v_gene: TRBV10-3; d_gene: -; abundance: -; j_gene: TRBJ1-1; CDR3aa: CAISEVGGNTEAFF; CDR3nt: TGTGCCATCAGTGAGGTGGGGGGGAACACTGAAGCTTTCTTT
v_gene: TRBV5-1; d_gene: TRBD1; abundance: -; j_gene: TRBJ2-1; CDR3aa: CASSLDGTGRNEQFF; CDR3nt: TGCGCCAGCAGCTTGGACGGGACAGGTAGAAATGAGCAGTTCTTC